This T cell receptor (beta chain) was obtained from a study of blood T cell repertoires in COVID-19. Per the original data handling: Nucleated cell number was recorded as an estimate derived from reference gene primer amplification. The method was immunoSEQ multiplex PCR; TCRdb's version includes in-frame clones alone and lacks a portion of them. V, J and clone size are those of that table, while D and trimming were read from the DNA. This table has about 130,000 clones, about four fifths appearing once. The CDR3 has 18 residues. Per the germline V gene, CDR1 is SGDLS and CDR2 is YYNGEE. The trim removed 0 bases at V and 3 bases at J, leaving 7 bases unmatched.

The sequence came from a man aged 45-60 years who had recovered from COVID-19. The sequenced sample was PBMCs or T cells enriched from blood (not recorded which). This chain links TRBV9 with TRBJ2-2; 11 bases align to TRBD2. The CDR3 reads CASSVAVAGGQHTGELFF. The DNA of the CDR3 is TGTGCCAGCAGCGTAGCTGTAGCGGGGGGGCAACACACCGGGGAGCTGTTTTTT.